This is a list of T cell receptor beta chains from one sample in a study of blood T cell repertoires in COVID-19. The protocol was immunoSEQ multiplex PCR, while the TCRdb copy is restricted to in-frame clones and leaves out a portion. The data hold a few hundred thousand clones, with almost 85% observed a single time. What was sequenced was PBMCs or T cells enriched from blood (not recorded which). The receptors derive from a man between 40 and 49 years old who had recovered from COVID-19. The CDR3 runs from the conserved cysteine through the conserved F or W. Each record gives: D gene, clone size, V gene, J gene, CDR3 DNA, CDR3 protein. The D gene is left open where the match is weak. Only part of the rows carry a size: once, few, many, or a class if the clone is expanded.

d_gene: -; abundance: -; v_gene: TRBV11-2; j_gene: TRBJ1-1; CDR3nt: TGTGCCAGCAGCACCCCCCGGCCACCGGGACTGAAGAACACTGAAGCTTTCTTT; CDR3aa: CASSTPRPPGLKNTEAFF
d_gene: -; abundance: -; v_gene: TRBV5-1; j_gene: TRBJ2-7; CDR3nt: TGCGCCAGCAGCTTTACACCGGGGGCCTACGAGCAGTACTTC; CDR3aa: CASSFTPGAYEQYF
d_gene: TRBD1; abundance: -; v_gene: TRBV28; j_gene: TRBJ2-1; CDR3nt: TGTGCCAGCAGCCTGGAGTTGGGACAGGGGGTTGTTAATGAGCAGTTCTTC; CDR3aa: CASSLELGQGVVNEQFF
d_gene: -; abundance: once; v_gene: TRBV28; j_gene: TRBJ1-2; CDR3nt: TGTGCCAGCAGCCCTTGGGCCAACTATGGCTACACCTTC; CDR3aa: CASSPWANYGYTF
d_gene: -; abundance: -; v_gene: TRBV5-1; j_gene: TRBJ2-5; CDR3nt: TGCGCCAGCAGCTTGAGAGTGGGCTGGGAGACCCAGTACTTC; CDR3aa: CASSLRVGWETQYF
d_gene: TRBD1; abundance: -; v_gene: TRBV6-5; j_gene: TRBJ2-7; CDR3nt: TGTGCCAGCAGCCCGGGACAGGGCGGGTACGAGCAGTACTTC; CDR3aa: CASSPGQGGYEQYF
d_gene: -; abundance: few; v_gene: TRBV6-5; j_gene: TRBJ2-7; CDR3nt: TGTGCCAGCAGTTACTCGCAGGGGGGAACCTACGAGCAGTACTTC; CDR3aa: CASSYSQGGTYEQYF
d_gene: TRBD1; abundance: -; v_gene: TRBV4-3; j_gene: TRBJ2-7; CDR3nt: TGCGCCAGCAGCCATAGGACAGGGTTTGGCTCCTACGAGCAGTACTTC; CDR3aa: CASSHRTGFGSYEQYF
d_gene: -; abundance: once; v_gene: TRBV7-8; j_gene: TRBJ1-1; CDR3nt: TGTGCCAGCAGCTTAGTGGCAGGGGCGAGCACTGAAGCTTTCTTT; CDR3aa: CASSLVAGASTEAFF
d_gene: TRBD2; abundance: few; v_gene: TRBV18; j_gene: TRBJ2-7; CDR3nt: TGTGCCAGCTCACCACCTAGCGGGAGATACGAGCAGTACTTC; CDR3aa: CASSPPSGRYEQYF
d_gene: TRBD2; abundance: -; v_gene: TRBV28; j_gene: TRBJ2-7; CDR3nt: TGTGCCAGCACCCAAGGACTAGCGGGAGGGCCGGGCTACGAGCAGTACTTC; CDR3aa: CASTQGLAGGPGYEQYF
d_gene: -; abundance: -; v_gene: TRBV5-1; j_gene: TRBJ2-4; CDR3nt: TGCGCCAGCAGCTTGGGCCATCGGGGGAAAAACATTCAGTACTTC; CDR3aa: CASSLGHRGKNIQYF
d_gene: -; abundance: -; v_gene: TRBV27; j_gene: TRBJ2-5; CDR3nt: TGTGCCAGCAGTTCCGTAGCCCCTGGGACCCAGTACTTC; CDR3aa: CASSSVAPGTQYF
d_gene: -; abundance: few; v_gene: TRBV19; j_gene: TRBJ2-7; CDR3nt: TGTGCCAGTAGTATAGTGGGACTTACCCACTACGAGCAGTACTTC; CDR3aa: CASSIVGLTHYEQYF
d_gene: TRBD1; abundance: -; v_gene: TRBV19; j_gene: TRBJ2-2; CDR3nt: TGTGCCAGTAGTAGACAGGGTGCCCCCGGGGAGCTGTTTTTT; CDR3aa: CASSRQGAPGELFF
d_gene: -; abundance: -; v_gene: TRBV6-5; j_gene: TRBJ1-2; CDR3nt: TGTGCCAGCAGCAACCAGGACTCCAACTATGGCTACACCTTC; CDR3aa: CASSNQDSNYGYTF
d_gene: -; abundance: -; v_gene: TRBV18; j_gene: TRBJ1-3; CDR3nt: TGTGCCAGCTCACGGCTACCAGAGGGCGCCTCTGGAAACACCATATATTTT; CDR3aa: CASSRLPEGASGNTIYF
d_gene: TRBD2; abundance: -; v_gene: TRBV15; j_gene: TRBJ2-1; CDR3nt: TGTGCCATGGGGGAGGGGTACAATGAGCAGTTCTTC; CDR3aa: CAMGEGYNEQFF
d_gene: -; abundance: -; v_gene: TRBV5-1; j_gene: TRBJ1-2; CDR3nt: TGCGCCAGCAGCTTGGGTGGACAGATCTATGGCTACACCTTC; CDR3aa: CASSLGGQIYGYTF
d_gene: -; abundance: -; v_gene: TRBV27; j_gene: TRBJ2-7; CDR3nt: TGTGCCAGCAGTTTAGGGCAAACCTACGAGCAGTACTTC; CDR3aa: CASSLGQTYEQYF
d_gene: TRBD1; abundance: -; v_gene: TRBV19; j_gene: TRBJ2-1; CDR3nt: TGTGCCAGTAGCAAGGGGACAGGGGGTTCCTACAATGAGCAGTTCTTC; CDR3aa: CASSKGTGGSYNEQFF
d_gene: -; abundance: -; v_gene: TRBV19; j_gene: TRBJ1-2; CDR3nt: TGTGCCAGTAGTATGCCCGTTAACGGCTATGGCTACACCTTC; CDR3aa: CASSMPVNGYGYTF
d_gene: -; abundance: -; v_gene: TRBV4-1; j_gene: TRBJ1-4; CDR3nt: TGCGCCAGCAGCCACCCCGTTTCGCCAGTGGAAAAACTGTTTTTT; CDR3aa: CASSHPVSPVEKLFF
d_gene: TRBD2; abundance: -; v_gene: TRBV3-1/TRBV3-2; j_gene: TRBJ2-1; CDR3nt: TGTGCCAGCAGCCGGGGACTAGCGGACTACAATGAGCAGTTCTTC; CDR3aa: CASSRGLADYNEQFF
d_gene: -; abundance: once; v_gene: TRBV6-2/TRBV6-3; j_gene: TRBJ2-1; CDR3nt: TGTGCCAGCAGTATACGGTACCTCTACAATGAGCAGTTCTTC; CDR3aa: CASSIRYLYNEQFF
d_gene: -; abundance: -; v_gene: TRBV9; j_gene: TRBJ2-7; CDR3nt: TGTGCCAGCAGCGTAGCTACAAAGGGAGCCGAGCAGTACTTC; CDR3aa: CASSVATKGAEQYF
d_gene: TRBD1; abundance: -; v_gene: TRBV6-5; j_gene: TRBJ1-1; CDR3nt: TGTGCCAGCAGTTGGACAGGACCGAACACTGAAGCTTTCTTT; CDR3aa: CASSWTGPNTEAFF
d_gene: -; abundance: -; v_gene: TRBV20-1; j_gene: TRBJ2-1; CDR3nt: TGCAGTGCTAAAGCGACTGAGCAGTTCTTC; CDR3aa: CSAKATEQFF
d_gene: -; abundance: -; v_gene: TRBV29-1; j_gene: TRBJ1-2; CDR3nt: TGCAGCGTAGATAACGGGATGTCCTATGGCTACACCTTC; CDR3aa: CSVDNGMSYGYTF
d_gene: -; abundance: -; v_gene: TRBV7-2; j_gene: TRBJ1-1; CDR3nt: TGTGCCAGCAGCTTAAGGGGCGGTACTGAAGCTTTCTTT; CDR3aa: CASSLRGGTEAFF
d_gene: -; abundance: -; v_gene: TRBV5-1; j_gene: TRBJ2-2; CDR3nt: TGCGCCAGCAGCTTCCAGGGGAGTACCGGGGAGCTGTTTTTT; CDR3aa: CASSFQGSTGELFF
d_gene: -; abundance: -; v_gene: TRBV27; j_gene: TRBJ2-3; CDR3nt: TGTGCCAGCAGTTTATATTTCCAGGGTGTCGCAGATACGCAGTATTTT; CDR3aa: CASSLYFQGVADTQYF
d_gene: -; abundance: -; v_gene: TRBV5-1; j_gene: TRBJ1-2; CDR3nt: TGCGCCAGCAGCTTGGCCAGGCCAGGGTTCGGCTACACCTTC; CDR3aa: CASSLARPGFGYTF
d_gene: -; abundance: -; v_gene: TRBV5-6; j_gene: TRBJ1-1; CDR3nt: TGTGCCAGCAGCTTGGAGGGGCGCACTGAAGCTTTCTTT; CDR3aa: CASSLEGRTEAFF
d_gene: TRBD1; abundance: -; v_gene: TRBV28; j_gene: TRBJ1-1; CDR3nt: TGTGCCAGCAGCCCTGCGGGACAGCCTCGGAACACTGAAGCTTTCTTT; CDR3aa: CASSPAGQPRNTEAFF
d_gene: TRBD1; abundance: -; v_gene: TRBV6-5; j_gene: TRBJ2-1; CDR3nt: TGTGCCAGCAGTCTAACAGGGGACAGAGAGCAGTTCTTC; CDR3aa: CASSLTGDREQFF
d_gene: -; abundance: -; v_gene: TRBV5-1; j_gene: TRBJ2-3; CDR3nt: TGCGCCAGCAGCTTGGCCATGGGGGCTCGAGATACGCAGTATTTT; CDR3aa: CASSLAMGARDTQYF
d_gene: TRBD1; abundance: once; v_gene: TRBV2; j_gene: TRBJ1-5; CDR3nt: TGTGCCAGCAGCGGGACAGGCGGCAATCAGCCCCAGCATTTT; CDR3aa: CASSGTGGNQPQHF
d_gene: TRBD1; abundance: -; v_gene: TRBV5-1; j_gene: TRBJ1-1; CDR3nt: TGCGCCAGCAGCGGAGACAGGGGCCGCGATGGTTTCTTT; CDR3aa: CASSGDRGRDGFF
d_gene: -; abundance: -; v_gene: TRBV18; j_gene: TRBJ1-2; CDR3nt: TGTGCCAGCTCAAGGGGCGCCGATAAGGGCTACACCTTC; CDR3aa: CASSRGADKGYTF
d_gene: TRBD2; abundance: -; v_gene: TRBV3-1/TRBV3-2; j_gene: TRBJ2-1; CDR3nt: TGTGCCAGCAGCCAAGAGACTAGCGGGAGAAACAATGAGCAGTTCTTC; CDR3aa: CASSQETSGRNNEQFF
d_gene: -; abundance: -; v_gene: TRBV5-1; j_gene: TRBJ1-1; CDR3nt: TGCGCCAGCAGCTCTTCAGATAACACTGAAGCTTTCTTT; CDR3aa: CASSSSDNTEAFF
d_gene: -; abundance: -; v_gene: TRBV7-6; j_gene: TRBJ1-4; CDR3nt: TGTGCCAGCAGCCGGGGAGGGGCGGCAAAACTGTTTTTT; CDR3aa: CASSRGGAAKLFF
d_gene: -; abundance: -; v_gene: TRBV7-3; j_gene: TRBJ2-3; CDR3nt: TGTGCCAGCAGCCTGGGGCTCAACACAGATACGCAGTATTTT; CDR3aa: CASSLGLNTDTQYF
d_gene: -; abundance: -; v_gene: TRBV2; j_gene: TRBJ1-1; CDR3nt: TGTGCCAGCAGTGCAAGAGGGCGGCGTACTGAAGCTTTCTTT; CDR3aa: CASSARGRRTEAFF
d_gene: -; abundance: -; v_gene: TRBV28; j_gene: TRBJ2-1; CDR3nt: TGTGCCACCTATCAGCCAGGTCGCAATGAGCAGTTCTTC; CDR3aa: CATYQPGRNEQFF